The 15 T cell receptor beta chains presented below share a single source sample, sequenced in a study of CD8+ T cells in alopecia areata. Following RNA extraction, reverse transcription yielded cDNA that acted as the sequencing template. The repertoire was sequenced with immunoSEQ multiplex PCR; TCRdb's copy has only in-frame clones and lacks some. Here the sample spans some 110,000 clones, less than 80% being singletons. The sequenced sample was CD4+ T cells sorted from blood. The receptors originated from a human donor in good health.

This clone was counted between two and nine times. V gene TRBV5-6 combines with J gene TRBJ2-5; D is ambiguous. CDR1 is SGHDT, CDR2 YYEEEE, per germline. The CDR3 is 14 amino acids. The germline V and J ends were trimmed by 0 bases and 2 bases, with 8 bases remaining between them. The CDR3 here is CASSLGHAQETQYF. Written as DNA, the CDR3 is TGTGCCAGCAGCTTGGGGCACGCTCAAGAGACCCAGTACTTC. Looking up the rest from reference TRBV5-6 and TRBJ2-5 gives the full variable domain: DAGVTQSPTHLIKTRGQQVTLRCSPKSGHDTVSWYQQALGQGPQFIFQYYEEEERQRGNFPDRFSGHQFPNYSSELNVNALLLGDSALYLCASSLGHAQETQYFGPGTRLLVL.

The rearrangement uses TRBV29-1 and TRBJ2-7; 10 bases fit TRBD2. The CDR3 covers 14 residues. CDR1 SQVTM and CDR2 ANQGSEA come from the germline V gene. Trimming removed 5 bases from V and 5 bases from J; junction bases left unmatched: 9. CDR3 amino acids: CSVRLAGGADEQYF. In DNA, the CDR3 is TGCAGCGTTCGATTAGCGGGGGGAGCTGACGAGCAGTACTTC.

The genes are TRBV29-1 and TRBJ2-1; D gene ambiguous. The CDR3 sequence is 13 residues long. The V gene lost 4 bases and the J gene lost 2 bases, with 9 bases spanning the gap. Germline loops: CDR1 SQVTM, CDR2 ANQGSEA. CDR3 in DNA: TGCAGCGTTGTGGAAATACCCTACAATGAGCAGTTCTTC. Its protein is CSVVEIPYNEQFF.

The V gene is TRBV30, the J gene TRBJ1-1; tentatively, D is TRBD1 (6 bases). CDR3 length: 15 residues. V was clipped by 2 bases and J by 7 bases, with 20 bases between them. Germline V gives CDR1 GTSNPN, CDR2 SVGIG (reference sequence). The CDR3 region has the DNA TGTGCCTGGAGTACTTCGACAGGCCGGGGGGTTGAAGCTTTCTTT. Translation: CAWSTSTGRGVEAFF. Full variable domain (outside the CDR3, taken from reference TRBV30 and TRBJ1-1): SQTIHQWPATLVQPVGSPLSLECTVEGTSNPNLYWYRQAAGRGLQLLFYSVGIGQISSEVPQNLSASRPQDRQFILSSKKLLLSDSGFYLCAWSTSTGRGVEAFFGQGTRLTVV.

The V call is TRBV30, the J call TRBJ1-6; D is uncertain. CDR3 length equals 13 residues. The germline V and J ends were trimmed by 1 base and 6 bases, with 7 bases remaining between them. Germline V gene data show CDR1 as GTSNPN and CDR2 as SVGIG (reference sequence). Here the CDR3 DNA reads TGTGCCTGGAGTGAGAGATTTAATTCACCCCTCCACTTT. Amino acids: CAWSERFNSPLHF.

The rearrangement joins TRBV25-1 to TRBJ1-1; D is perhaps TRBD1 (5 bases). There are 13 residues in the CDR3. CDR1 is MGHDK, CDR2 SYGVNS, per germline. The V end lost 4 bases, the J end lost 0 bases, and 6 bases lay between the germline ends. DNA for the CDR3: TGTGCCAGCAGTGGGACACTGAACACTGAAGCTTTCTTT. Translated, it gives CASSGTLNTEAFF.

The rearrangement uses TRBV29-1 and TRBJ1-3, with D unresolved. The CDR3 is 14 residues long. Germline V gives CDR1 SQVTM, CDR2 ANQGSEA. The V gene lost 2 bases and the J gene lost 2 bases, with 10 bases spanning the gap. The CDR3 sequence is CSVERQPTGNTIYF. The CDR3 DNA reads TGCAGCGTTGAAAGGCAGCCCACTGGAAACACCATATATTTT.

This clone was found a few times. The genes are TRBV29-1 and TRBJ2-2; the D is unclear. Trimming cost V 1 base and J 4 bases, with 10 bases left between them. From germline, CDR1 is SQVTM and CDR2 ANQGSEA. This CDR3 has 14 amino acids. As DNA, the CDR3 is TGCAGCGTTGAAGGCGGTCGGGTCACCGGGGAGCTGTTTTTT. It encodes CSVEGGRVTGELFF.

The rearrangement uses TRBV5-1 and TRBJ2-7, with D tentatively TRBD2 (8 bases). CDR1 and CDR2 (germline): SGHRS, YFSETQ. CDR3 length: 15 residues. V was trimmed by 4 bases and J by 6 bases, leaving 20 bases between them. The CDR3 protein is CASSPPGGGAAEQYF. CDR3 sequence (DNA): TGCGCCAGCAGCCCCCCGGGAGGGGGCGCGGCCGAGCAGTACTTC.

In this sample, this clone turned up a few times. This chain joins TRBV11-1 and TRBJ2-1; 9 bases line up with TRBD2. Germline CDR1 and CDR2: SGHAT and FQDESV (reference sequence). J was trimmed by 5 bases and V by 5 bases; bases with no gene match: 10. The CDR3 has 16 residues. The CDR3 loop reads CASSPRDSGGNNEQFF. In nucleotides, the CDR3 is TGTGCCAGCAGCCCGAGGGACAGCGGGGGGAACAATGAGCAGTTCTTC.

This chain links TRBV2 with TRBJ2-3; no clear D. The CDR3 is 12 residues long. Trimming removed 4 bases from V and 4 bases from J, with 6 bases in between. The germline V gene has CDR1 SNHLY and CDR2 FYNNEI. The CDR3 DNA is TGTGCCAGCAGTGTTATCCCAGATACGCAGTATTTT. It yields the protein CASSVIPDTQYF.

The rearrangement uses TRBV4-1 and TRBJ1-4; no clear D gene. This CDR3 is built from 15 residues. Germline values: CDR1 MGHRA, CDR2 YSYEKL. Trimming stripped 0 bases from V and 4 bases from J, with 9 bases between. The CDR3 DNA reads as TGCGCCAGCAGCCAAGATGGTGCCGTTAATGAAAAACTGTTTTTT. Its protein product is CASSQDGAVNEKLFF.

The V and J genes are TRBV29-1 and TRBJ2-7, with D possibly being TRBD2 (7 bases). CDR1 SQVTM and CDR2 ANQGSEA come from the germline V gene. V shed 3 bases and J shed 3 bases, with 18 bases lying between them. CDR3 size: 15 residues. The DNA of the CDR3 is TGCAGCGTTGAGGGGGGGGCCGGTAGTATCTACGAGCAGTACTTC. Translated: CSVEGGAGSIYEQYF.

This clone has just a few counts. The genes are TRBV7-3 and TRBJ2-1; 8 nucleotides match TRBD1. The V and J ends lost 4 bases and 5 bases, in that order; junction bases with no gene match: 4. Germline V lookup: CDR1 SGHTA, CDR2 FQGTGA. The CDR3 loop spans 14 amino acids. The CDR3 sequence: CASSSGQGHNEQFF. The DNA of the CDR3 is TGTGCCAGCAGCTCCGGACAGGGCCACAATGAGCAGTTCTTC. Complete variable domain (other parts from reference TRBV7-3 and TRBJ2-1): GAGVSQTPSNKVTEKGKYVELRCDPISGHTALYWYRQSLGQGPEFLIYFQGTGAADDSGLPNDRFFAVRPEGSVSTLKIQRTERGDSAVYLCASSSGQGHNEQFFGPGTRLTVL.

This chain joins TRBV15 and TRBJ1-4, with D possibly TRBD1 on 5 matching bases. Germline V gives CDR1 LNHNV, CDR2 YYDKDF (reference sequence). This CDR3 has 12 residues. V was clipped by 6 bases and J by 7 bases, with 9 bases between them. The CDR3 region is CATRRRGEKLFF. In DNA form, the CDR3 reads TGTGCCACCAGAAGGAGGGGTGAAAAACTGTTTTTT. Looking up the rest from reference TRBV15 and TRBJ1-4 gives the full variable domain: DAMVIQNPRYQVTQFGKPVTLSCSQTLNHNVMYWYQQKSSQAPKLLFHYYDKDFNNEADTPDNFQSRRPNTSFCFLDIRSPGLGDTAMYLCATRRRGEKLFFGSGTQLSVL.